This T cell receptor beta chain originates from a study of cytotoxic CD8 clonotypes in ibrutinib-treated CLL. Study-level information: The cohort had 10 to 12 relapsed/refractory and some 14 treatment-naive patients, 17 to 18 IGHV unmutated. Responses: approximately 24 partial, 2 complete; after median around 64 months, around 15 stayed remitted, roughly 12 progressed.

The germline CDR1 and CDR2 sequences are MDHEN and SYDVKM. This CDR3 is 15 amino acids long. V lost 2 bases to trimming and J lost 0 bases, with 11 bases between them. The targeted sequencing depth was 1 in 200,000 to 1 in 1 million T cells. Produced via immunoSEQ multiplex PCR; TCRdb's table is partial and in-frame only. The table lists fewer than 25,000 clones, 75% of them singletons. The chain combines TRBV28 with TRBJ2-7, with D perhaps TRBD2 (5 bases). The receptor was derived from a human donor with chronic lymphocytic leukemia. The sequences come from PBMCs, collected before ibrutinib treatment. In nucleotides, the CDR3 is TGTGCCAGCAGTTTAGTATCGAGCGGCTCCTACGAGCAGTACTTC. The encoded protein is CASSLVSSGSYEQYF. The full variable domain, its missing parts supplied by reference TRBV28 and TRBJ2-7, is DVKVTQSSRYLVKRTGEKVFLECVQDMDHENMFWYRQDPGLGLRLIYFSYDVKMKEKGDIPEGYSVSREKKERFSLILESASTNQTSMYLCASSLVSSGSYEQYFGPGTRLTVT.